The TCR beta chain described here comes from a study of blood T cell repertoires in COVID-19. Enrolment of Seattle patients took place during active infection, and they were followed longitudinally. Authors' processing steps: Reference gene primer amplification yielded estimated nucleated cell counts. This table comes from immunoSEQ multiplex PCR, and its TCRdb copy is limited to in-frame clones, with some not included. V, J and clone size reflect that table, while D and trimming were determined from the DNA. The sample holds about 180,000 clones, about 86% seen once. The V end lost 3 bases, the J end lost 6 bases, and 9 bases lay between the germline ends. Per the germline V gene, CDR1 is SGHRS and CDR2 is YFSETQ. This CDR3 region has 13 residues.

The V gene is TRBV5-1, the J gene TRBJ2-2, with TRBD1 as a possible D gene (5 bases). Sequencing was performed on peripheral blood. The receptor's source is a woman aged 70 to 79 with COVID-19, enrolled during active disease. The DNA for the CDR3 is TGCGCCAGCAGCTCCGCAGGGCCCGGGGAGCTGTTTTTT. Encoded protein: CASSSAGPGELFF.